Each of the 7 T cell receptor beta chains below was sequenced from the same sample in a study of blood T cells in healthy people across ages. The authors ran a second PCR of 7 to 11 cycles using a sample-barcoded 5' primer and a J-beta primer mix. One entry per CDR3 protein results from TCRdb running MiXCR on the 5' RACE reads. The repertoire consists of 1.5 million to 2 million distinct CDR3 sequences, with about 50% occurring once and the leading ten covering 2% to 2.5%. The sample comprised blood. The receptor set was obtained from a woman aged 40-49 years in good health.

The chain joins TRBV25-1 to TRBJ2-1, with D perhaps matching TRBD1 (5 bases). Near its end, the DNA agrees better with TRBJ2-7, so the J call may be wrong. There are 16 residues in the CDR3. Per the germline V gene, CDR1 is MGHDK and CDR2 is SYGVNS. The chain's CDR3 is CASSGIFTGAYNEQYF. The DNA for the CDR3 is TGTGCCAGCAGTGGCATCTTTACAGGCGCCTACAATGAGCAGTACTTC.

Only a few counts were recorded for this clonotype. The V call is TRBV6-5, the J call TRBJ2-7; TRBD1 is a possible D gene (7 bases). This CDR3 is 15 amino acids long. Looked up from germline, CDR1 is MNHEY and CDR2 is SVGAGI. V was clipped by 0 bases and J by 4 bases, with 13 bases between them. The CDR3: CASSYSQGEAYEQYF. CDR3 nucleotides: TGTGCCAGCAGTTACTCTCAGGGGGAGGCATACGAGCAGTACTTC.

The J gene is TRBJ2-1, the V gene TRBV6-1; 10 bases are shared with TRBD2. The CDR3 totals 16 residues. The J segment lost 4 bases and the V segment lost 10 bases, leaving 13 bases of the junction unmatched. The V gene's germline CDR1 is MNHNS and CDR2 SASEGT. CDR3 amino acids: CANVSGGLRLYNEQFF. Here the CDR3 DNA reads TGTGCCAATGTTAGCGGGGGGCTCCGACTTTACAATGAGCAGTTCTTC.

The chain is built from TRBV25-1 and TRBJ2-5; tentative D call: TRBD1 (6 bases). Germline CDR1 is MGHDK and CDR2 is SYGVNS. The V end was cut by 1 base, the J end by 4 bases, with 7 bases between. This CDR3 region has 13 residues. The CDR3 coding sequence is TGTGCCAGCAGTGAATTGGACAGAGAGACCCAGTACTTC. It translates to CASSELDRETQYF.

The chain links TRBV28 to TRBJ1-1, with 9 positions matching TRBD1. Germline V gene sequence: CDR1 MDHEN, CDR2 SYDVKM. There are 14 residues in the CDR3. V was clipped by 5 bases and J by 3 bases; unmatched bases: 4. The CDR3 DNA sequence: TGTGCCAGCAGTAGGGACAGGGCCTACACTGAAGCTTTCTTT. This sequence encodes CASSRDRAYTEAFF.

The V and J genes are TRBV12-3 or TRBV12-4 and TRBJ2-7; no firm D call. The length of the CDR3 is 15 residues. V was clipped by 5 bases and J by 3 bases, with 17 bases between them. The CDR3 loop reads CASSRFGPHHYEQYF. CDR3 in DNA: TGTGCCAGCAGTCGGTTCGGACCCCACCACTACGAGCAGTACTTC.

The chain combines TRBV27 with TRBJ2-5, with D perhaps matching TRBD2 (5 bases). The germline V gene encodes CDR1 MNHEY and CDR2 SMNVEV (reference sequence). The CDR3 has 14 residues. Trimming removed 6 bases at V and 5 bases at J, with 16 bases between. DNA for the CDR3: TGTGCCAGCAGCCCAGCGGACCGCCGGGAGACCCAGTACTTC. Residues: CASSPADRRETQYF.